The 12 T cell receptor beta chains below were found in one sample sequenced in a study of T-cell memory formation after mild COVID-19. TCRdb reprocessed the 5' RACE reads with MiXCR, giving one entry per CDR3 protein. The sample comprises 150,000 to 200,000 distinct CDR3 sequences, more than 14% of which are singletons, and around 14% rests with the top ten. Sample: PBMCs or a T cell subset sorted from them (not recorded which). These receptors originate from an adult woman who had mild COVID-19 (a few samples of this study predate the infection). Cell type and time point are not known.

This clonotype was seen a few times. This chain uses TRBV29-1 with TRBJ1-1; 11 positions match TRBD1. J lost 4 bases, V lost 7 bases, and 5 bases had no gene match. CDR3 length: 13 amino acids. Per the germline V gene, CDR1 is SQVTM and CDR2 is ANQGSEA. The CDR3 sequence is CSAGQGAFTEAFF. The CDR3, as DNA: TGCAGCGCCGGACAGGGGGCTTTCACTGAAGCTTTCTTT.

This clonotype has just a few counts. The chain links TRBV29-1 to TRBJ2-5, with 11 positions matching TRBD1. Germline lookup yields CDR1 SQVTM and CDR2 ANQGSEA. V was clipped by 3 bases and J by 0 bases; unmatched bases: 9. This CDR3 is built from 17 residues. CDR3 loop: CSVEPIAGQGDQETQYF. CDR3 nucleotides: TGCAGCGTTGAGCCCATTGCGGGACAGGGGGACCAAGAGACCCAGTACTTC.

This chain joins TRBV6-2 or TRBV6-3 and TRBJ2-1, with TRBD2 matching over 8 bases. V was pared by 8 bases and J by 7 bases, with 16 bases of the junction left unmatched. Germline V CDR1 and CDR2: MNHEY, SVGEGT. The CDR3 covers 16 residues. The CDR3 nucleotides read TGTGCCAGCGAGGGAGGGGAGACTAGCGAATGGAATGAGCAGTTCTTC. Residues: CASEGGETSEWNEQFF.

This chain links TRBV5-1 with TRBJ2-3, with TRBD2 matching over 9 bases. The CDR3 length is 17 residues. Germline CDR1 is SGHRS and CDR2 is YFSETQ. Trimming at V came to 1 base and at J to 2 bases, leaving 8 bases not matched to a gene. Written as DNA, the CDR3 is TGCGCCAGCAGCTTGAATCCCCGCGGGAGGGTCACAGATACGCAGTATTTT. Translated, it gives CASSLNPRGRVTDTQYF.

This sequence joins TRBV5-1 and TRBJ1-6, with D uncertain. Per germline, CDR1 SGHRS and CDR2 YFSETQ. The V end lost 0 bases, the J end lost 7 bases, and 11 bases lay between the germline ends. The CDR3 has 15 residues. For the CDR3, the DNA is TGCGCCAGCAGCTTGGAGGGAAACCCCAATTCACCCCTCCACTTT. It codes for CASSLEGNPNSPLHF. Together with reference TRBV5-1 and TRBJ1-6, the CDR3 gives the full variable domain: KAGVTQTPRYLIKTRGQQVTLSCSPISGHRSVSWYQQTPGQGLQFLFEYFSETQRNKGNFPGRFSGRQFSNSRSEMNVSTLELGDSALYLCASSLEGNPNSPLHFGNGTRLTVT.

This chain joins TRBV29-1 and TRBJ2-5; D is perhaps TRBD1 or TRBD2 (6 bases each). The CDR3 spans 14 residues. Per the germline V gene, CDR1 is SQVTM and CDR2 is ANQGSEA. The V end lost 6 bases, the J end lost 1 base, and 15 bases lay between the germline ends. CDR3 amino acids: CSVRDTGVQETQYF. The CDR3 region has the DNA TGCAGCGTGAGGGACACGGGAGTCCAAGAGACCCAGTACTTC.

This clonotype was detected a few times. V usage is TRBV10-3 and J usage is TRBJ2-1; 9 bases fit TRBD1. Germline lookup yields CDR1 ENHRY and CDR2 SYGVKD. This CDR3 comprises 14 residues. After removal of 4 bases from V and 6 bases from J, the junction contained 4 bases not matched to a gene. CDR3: CAISGQGDRNEQFF. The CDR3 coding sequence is TGTGCCATCAGTGGACAGGGGGATCGCAATGAGCAGTTCTTC.

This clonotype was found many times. The CDR3 region has the DNA TGTGCCAGCAGTTTAAGCGGGGGCCCCACAGATACGCAGTATTTT. Protein sequence: CASSLSGGPTDTQYF. V is TRBV12-3 or TRBV12-4 and J is TRBJ2-3; 8 bases are shared with TRBD2. The CDR3 runs 15 residues. J lost 2 bases, V lost 2 bases, and 3 bases had no gene match.

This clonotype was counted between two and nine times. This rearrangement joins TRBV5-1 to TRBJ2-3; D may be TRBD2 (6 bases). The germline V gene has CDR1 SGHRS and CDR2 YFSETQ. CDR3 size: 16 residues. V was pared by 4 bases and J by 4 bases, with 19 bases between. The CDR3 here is CASSPESRESPDTQYF. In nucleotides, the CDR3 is TGCGCCAGCAGCCCCGAAAGCCGGGAGTCACCAGATACGCAGTATTTT.

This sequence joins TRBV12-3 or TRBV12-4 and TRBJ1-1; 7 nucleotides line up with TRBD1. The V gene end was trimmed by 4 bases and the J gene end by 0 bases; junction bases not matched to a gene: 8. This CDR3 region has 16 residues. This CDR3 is CASSSYLGQMNTEAFF. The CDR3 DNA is TGTGCCAGCAGTTCCTATCTGGGACAGATGAACACTGAAGCTTTCTTT.

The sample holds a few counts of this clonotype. CDR3 nucleotide sequence: TGTGCCAGCAGCGCCGGGACACCTGTCTACGAGCAGTACTTC. Translation gives CASSAGTPVYEQYF. The V call is TRBV7-6, the J call TRBJ2-7, with D maybe TRBD1 (6 bases). Germline CDR1 and CDR2: SGHVS and FNYEAQ. The V and J ends lost 5 bases and 3 bases respectively, with 14 bases between them. The CDR3 contains 14 residues.

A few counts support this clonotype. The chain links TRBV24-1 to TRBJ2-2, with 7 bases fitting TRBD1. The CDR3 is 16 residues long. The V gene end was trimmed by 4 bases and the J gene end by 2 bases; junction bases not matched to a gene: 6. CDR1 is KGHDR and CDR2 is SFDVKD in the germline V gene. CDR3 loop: CATSDLDRVNTGELFF. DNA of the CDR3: TGTGCCACCAGTGACCTTGACAGGGTCAACACCGGGGAGCTGTTTTTT.